Listed below are T cell receptor beta chains from one sample, sequenced in a study of glioma-infiltrating T cells after dendritic cell vaccination. Profiled with immunoSEQ multiplex PCR; TCRdb holds only in-frame clones, not every one. Among approximately 2,000 clones listed, roughly four fifths were seen once. Sample: tumor tissue, taken after dendritic cell vaccination. All receptors come from a human donor with glioblastoma. Both conserved end residues are part of each CDR3. Each record gives: CDR3 protein, CDR3 DNA, J gene, V gene, clone size, D gene. A D gene is named only where the DNA matches it firmly. Part of the rows lack a size; the others show once, few, many or a class for expanded clones.

CASSELRSPGYTF | TGTGCCAGCAGTGAACTTAGATCCCCCGGCTACACCTTC | TRBJ1-2 | TRBV6-1 | once | -
CASSPSSVITGELFF | TGTGCCAGCAGCCCCTCTAGCGTGATCACCGGGGAGCTGTTTTTT | TRBJ2-2 | TRBV7-3 | - | -
CASSSQLLAGGPENEQYF | TGTGCCAGCAGCTCCCAATTACTAGCGGGAGGGCCGGAGAACGAGCAGTACTTC | TRBJ2-7 | TRBV7-9 | - | TRBD2
CASSLNAAVNTEAFF | TGTGCCAGCAGCCTAAATGCGGCGGTGAACACTGAAGCTTTCTTT | TRBJ1-1 | TRBV7-9 | - | -
CASSLGGGRGRTDTQYF | TGTGCCAGCAGCTTAGGCGGAGGCAGGGGGCGCACAGATACGCAGTATTTT | TRBJ2-3 | TRBV7-2 | - | TRBD1
CAAGGGTGVTEAFF | TGTGCCGCGGGAGGTGGGACAGGGGTCACTGAAGCTTTCTTT | TRBJ1-1 | TRBV7-9 | - | TRBD1
CATSSGTGVGQETQYF | TGTGCCACCAGCAGTGGAACGGGAGTAGGGCAAGAGACCCAGTACTTC | TRBJ2-5 | TRBV15 | - | -
CASSELRQGDGYTF | TGTGCCAGCAGCGAGTTGAGGCAGGGGGATGGCTACACCTTC | TRBJ1-2 | TRBV9 | - | TRBD1
CASRRGGIQETQYF | TGTGCCAGCAGGCGGGGGGGAATCCAAGAGACCCAGTACTTC | TRBJ2-5 | TRBV6-1 | - | TRBD2
CASSPTRFSPLHF | TGTGCCAGCAGCCCGACGCGGTTTTCACCCCTCCACTTT | TRBJ1-6 | TRBV28 | - | -
CASHNPASGSPDEQYF | TGTGCCAGCCATAATCCCGCTAGCGGGAGCCCCGACGAGCAGTACTTC | TRBJ2-7 | TRBV6-6 | - | TRBD2
CSVEESAAGGSNEQFF | TGCAGCGTTGAAGAATCTGCAGCGGGAGGGTCGAATGAGCAGTTCTTC | TRBJ2-1 | TRBV29-1 | - | TRBD2
CASSLDTGIGTDTQYF | TGTGCCAGCAGCTTGGACACAGGTATCGGCACAGATACGCAGTATTTT | TRBJ2-3 | TRBV5-4 | once | -
CAISESGLAGGPDNEQFF | TGTGCCATCAGTGAGTCGGGACTAGCGGGAGGACCCGACAATGAGCAGTTCTTC | TRBJ2-1 | TRBV10-3 | - | TRBD2
CASSRRGPGDPEETQYF | TGTGCCAGCAGCCGGAGGGGGCCAGGCGACCCCGAAGAGACCCAGTACTTC | TRBJ2-5 | TRBV21-1 | - | -
CASSFWSSDTQYF | TGTGCCAGCAGCTTTTGGAGCTCAGATACGCAGTATTTT | TRBJ2-3 | TRBV11-3 | - | -
CASHTGENTGELFF | TGTGCCAGCCACACGGGGGAGAACACCGGGGAGCTGTTTTTT | TRBJ2-2 | TRBV5-4 | - | -
CASSLWAGGSPLHF | TGTGCCAGCAGTTTATGGGCAGGGGGTTCACCCCTCCACTTT | TRBJ1-6 | TRBV28 | - | TRBD1
CASSETGTANSGNTIYF | TGTGCCAGCAGCGAAACCGGGACTGCCAACTCTGGAAACACCATATATTTT | TRBJ1-3 | TRBV5-4 | - | -
CSGRQGNGELFF | TGCAGCGGCAGACAGGGCAACGGGGAGCTGTTTTTT | TRBJ2-2 | TRBV29-1 | - | TRBD1
CASSPFSRPTEAFF | TGTGCCAGCAGCCCATTTTCTAGGCCCACTGAAGCTTTCTTT | TRBJ1-1 | TRBV9 | - | -
CASSLGTGTPGGHEQYF | TGTGCCAGCAGTCTCGGGACAGGGACACCCGGGGGTCACGAGCAGTACTTC | TRBJ2-7 | TRBV27 | - | TRBD1
CSVARGGYGYTF | TGCAGCGTCGCTAGGGGGGGCTATGGCTACACCTTC | TRBJ1-2 | TRBV29-1 | - | -
CASSERRTSNQPQHF | TGTGCCAGCAGTGAAAGGAGAACTAGCAATCAGCCCCAGCATTTT | TRBJ1-5 | TRBV2 | once | -
CASRDLRGGLDEQYF | TGTGCCAGTAGAGACCTAAGGGGCGGCTTAGACGAGCAGTACTTC | TRBJ2-7 | TRBV19 | - | -
CASSLEQGLYNEQFF | TGCGCCAGCAGCTTGGAACAGGGCCTATACAATGAGCAGTTCTTC | TRBJ2-1 | TRBV5-1 | - | -
CASSSAGYEQYF | TGTGCCAGCAGCTCCGCCGGTTACGAGCAGTACTTC | TRBJ2-7 | TRBV9 | - | -
CASSPRSGSRTDTQYF | TGTGCCAGTAGTCCACGTAGCGGGAGCCGCACAGATACGCAGTATTTT | TRBJ2-3 | TRBV19 | - | TRBD2
CAITGLAGGASTGELFF | TGCGCCATCACCGGGCTAGCGGGAGGGGCTAGCACCGGGGAGCTGTTTTTT | TRBJ2-2 | TRBV10-3 | - | TRBD2
CASSSGRARYNEQFF | TGTGCCAGCAGTAGCGGGAGGGCCCGATACAATGAGCAGTTCTTC | TRBJ2-1 | TRBV25-1 | - | TRBD2
CAISESGRGYEQYF | TGTGCCATCAGTGAGTCCGGCAGGGGCTACGAGCAGTACTTC | TRBJ2-7 | TRBV10-3 | - | -
CASSQDRLAGKYGGELFF | TGCGCCAGCAGCCAAGATCGTCTAGCGGGAAAGTATGGCGGGGAGCTGTTTTTT | TRBJ2-2 | TRBV4-3 | - | TRBD2
CASSLTRISTDTQYF | TGTGCCAGCAGCCTGACACGGATTAGCACAGATACGCAGTATTTT | TRBJ2-3 | TRBV4-2 | - | -
CASSYSGAYGYTF | TGTGCCAGCAGTTACTCGGGCGCCTATGGCTACACCTTC | TRBJ1-2 | TRBV6-5 | - | -
CASSTPVGHGTDGELFF | TGTGCCAGCAGCACCCCGGTGGGACACGGAACGGACGGGGAGCTGTTTTTT | TRBJ2-2 | TRBV11-3 | - | -
CASSHARQGPQYF | TGTGCCAGCAGCCATGCCCGTCAGGGCCCCCAGTATTTT | TRBJ2-3 | TRBV27 | - | -
CASSIGLAGAWNEQFF | TGTGCCAGTAGTATCGGACTAGCGGGAGCTTGGAATGAGCAGTTCTTC | TRBJ2-1 | TRBV19 | - | TRBD2
CSVDLPGDTQYF | TGCAGCGTAGATCTACCGGGAGATACGCAGTATTTT | TRBJ2-3 | TRBV29-1 | once | -
CASRTYNEQFF | TGTGCCAGTAGGACATACAATGAGCAGTTCTTC | TRBJ2-1 | TRBV19 | - | -
CASSLGAGGGLAGPPDTQYF | TGCGCCAGCAGCTTGGGCGCGGGGGGGGGACTAGCGGGACCCCCAGATACGCAGTATTTT | TRBJ2-3 | TRBV5-1 | - | TRBD2
CSARGTLMGTDTQYF | TGCAGCGCCCGAGGGACTTTAATGGGCACAGATACGCAGTATTTT | TRBJ2-3 | TRBV29-1 | - | -
CASQRKNTEAFF | TGTGCCAGTCAGAGGAAGAACACTGAAGCTTTCTTT | TRBJ1-1 | TRBV19 | - | -
CASLRESSYNEQFF | TGTGCCAGCCTACGGGAGAGTAGTTACAATGAGCAGTTCTTC | TRBJ2-1 | TRBV7-2 | - | -
CASSEDGSYEQYF | TGTGCCAGCAGTGAAGATGGGAGCTACGAGCAGTACTTC | TRBJ2-7 | TRBV6-1 | - | -
CAISDRDRGGDTQYF | TGTGCCATCAGTGACAGGGACAGGGGCGGAGATACGCAGTATTTT | TRBJ2-3 | TRBV10-3 | - | TRBD1
CASSLGIGLYEQYF | TGCGCCAGCAGCTTGGGTATCGGACTCTACGAGCAGTACTTC | TRBJ2-7 | TRBV5-1 | - | -
CASSAEEQVIFEQFF | TGTGCCAGTAGTGCAGAAGAACAGGTTATCTTCGAGCAGTTCTTC | TRBJ2-1 | TRBV19 | - | -
CAIRGQPAYGYTF | TGTGCCATCAGGGGACAACCAGCCTATGGCTACACCTTC | TRBJ1-2 | TRBV10-3 | - | -
CASSLDSGGMGIEETQYF | TGCGCCAGCAGCTTGGATTCAGGAGGTATGGGGATTGAAGAGACCCAGTACTTC | TRBJ2-5 | TRBV5-1 | - | -
CASSLGSHQPQHF | TGTGCCAGCAGCTTGGGCTCACATCAGCCCCAGCATTTT | TRBJ1-5 | TRBV7-8 | - | -
CASSLRTASGGTEAFF | TGTGCCAGCAGTTTAAGGACAGCCTCGGGAGGCACTGAAGCTTTCTTT | TRBJ1-1 | TRBV27 | - | -
CASQRGVEGETQYF | TGCGCCAGCCAACGGGGAGTGGAGGGAGAGACCCAGTACTTC | TRBJ2-5 | TRBV5-1 | - | -
CASSLHGRSNYGYTF | TGTGCCAGCAGCTTACATGGCCGATCTAACTATGGCTACACCTTC | TRBJ1-2 | TRBV6-5 | - | -
CSVGGGMNTEAFF | TGCAGCGTGGGGGGTGGGATGAACACTGAAGCTTTCTTT | TRBJ1-1 | TRBV29-1 | - | -
CASSRDFFSYNEQFF | TGTGCCAGCAGCCGGGACTTCTTCTCGTACAATGAGCAGTTCTTC | TRBJ2-1 | TRBV7-2 | - | -
CASRWGLAGDNEQFF | TGTGCCAGCAGGTGGGGACTAGCGGGAGACAATGAGCAGTTCTTC | TRBJ2-1 | TRBV6-1 | - | TRBD2
CASGPRGAENNEQFF | TGTGCTAGTGGTCCCCGGGGGGCTGAGAACAATGAGCAGTTCTTC | TRBJ2-1 | TRBV12-5 | - | -
CASSLKGVLNEKLFF | TGTGCCAGCAGTTTAAAAGGGGTGCTAAATGAAAAACTGTTTTTT | TRBJ1-4 | TRBV28 | - | -
CAWTPDTYTEAFF | TGTGCCTGGACTCCGGACACTTACACTGAAGCTTTCTTT | TRBJ1-1 | TRBV30 | once | -
CASSDDRDQETQYF | TGTGCCAGCAGCGACGACAGGGATCAAGAGACCCAGTACTTC | TRBJ2-5 | TRBV7-3 | - | TRBD1